One sample yielded the 15 T cell receptor beta chains listed below, sequenced in a study of spatial heterogeneity in lung cancer (dated by TCRdb to about 2019). Results and caveats for the whole study, not just this receptor: The tumor nonsynonymous mutation count correlated with the number of expanded intratumoral alpha and beta TCRs.

Preparation of the library involved 5' RACE. Sequencing instrument: NextSeq 500. TCRdb passed the public sequencing reads through fastp at Q25 and MiXCR, retaining productive beta sequences. Each CDR3 protein gets just one entry, which takes the most common genes and DNA from the rows behind it. This sample lists approximately 1,200 distinct CDR3 sequences; less than 25% were detected once. The top ten clones comprise under 30% of the sample. For these TCRs, the target antigens are not known. Read against the paper, the sample's time point label means: sample taken at primary tumor resection. Sequences were derived from lung tumor tissue, sampled at surgery. The receptors stem from a male donor with early-stage non-small cell lung cancer.

This clonotype is deemed large (0.1 to 1%). The chain has TRBV11-2 and TRBJ2-5, with 11 bases lining up with TRBD2. V gave up 3 bases and J gave up 4 bases; unmatched junction bases: 16. The germline gives CDR1 SGHAT, CDR2 FQNNGV. The CDR3 extends over 19 amino acids. The CDR3 sequence: CASSFGGALAGALGETQYF. Written as DNA, the CDR3 is TGTGCCAGCAGCTTTGGGGGGGCACTAGCGGGAGCTCTAGGAGAGACCCAGTACTTC.

This clonotype was recorded at least ten times. V is TRBV28 and J is TRBJ2-1, with D perhaps matching TRBD2 (6 bases). Germline V gene data show CDR1 as MDHEN and CDR2 as SYDVKM. The ends were cut back, 8 bases at V and 1 base at J, with 15 bases in the middle. This CDR3 region has 15 residues. For the CDR3, the DNA is TGTGCCAGCCCGCCTCGGGGGAGGTCCTACAATGAGCAGTTCTTC. This gives the protein CASPPRGRSYNEQFF.

The rearrangement joins TRBV28 to TRBJ2-7; no clear D. This CDR3 spans 13 amino acids. From germline, CDR1 is MDHEN and CDR2 SYDVKM. Trimming left V 2 bases short and J 3 bases short, with 8 bases between. The DNA for the CDR3 is TGTGCCAGCAGTTTAGGGGTGGGCTACGAGCAGTACTTC. Amino acid sequence: CASSLGVGYEQYF.

By frequency in the sample, this clonotype is large. The chain uses TRBV10-3 and TRBJ2-5, with 9 bases matching TRBD1. Germline V lookup: CDR1 ENHRY, CDR2 SYGVKD. The V segment lost 3 bases and the J segment 5 bases; nucleotides outside the gene matches: 4. The CDR3 runs 14 residues. The CDR3 spells CAISDRTGDETQYF. CDR3 in DNA: TGTGCCATCAGTGATCGGACAGGGGACGAGACCCAGTACTTC.

A single count supports this clonotype. V and J are TRBV6-5 and TRBJ2-5; D assignment may be TRBD1 or TRBD2 (6 bases each). Germline CDR1 and CDR2: MNHEY and SVGAGI. This CDR3 spans 13 amino acids. V gave up 4 bases and J gave up 4 bases, with 10 bases separating them. The CDR3 DNA reads as TGTGCCAGCAGTTCCGGGGGCTCAGAGACCCAGTACTTC. Amino acids: CASSSGGSETQYF.

V and J are TRBV6-1 and TRBJ2-1; perhaps TRBD2 as D (6 bases). This CDR3 has 14 residues. Germline loops: CDR1 MNHNS, CDR2 SASEGT. V lost 9 bases to trimming and J lost 1 base, with 13 bases between them. The CDR3 DNA reads TGTGCCAGTCTTAGCGGCCAATCCTACAATGAGCAGTTCTTC. As protein: CASLSGQSYNEQFF.

This chain uses TRBV19 with TRBJ2-5; 14 bases are a match to TRBD2. The ends lost 4 bases at V and 6 bases at J; junction bases unmatched: 4. The CDR3 is 15 amino acids. Germline loops: CDR1 LNHDA, CDR2 SQIVND (reference sequence). The CDR3 DNA reads TGTGCCAGTAGTAAGACTAGCGGGGGGGCGAAGACCCAGTACTTC. Protein product: CASSKTSGGAKTQYF. The full variable domain, with the rest looked up from reference TRBV19 and TRBJ2-5, is DGGITQSPKYLFRKEGQNVTLSCEQNLNHDAMYWYRQDPGQGLRLIYYSQIVNDFQKGDIAEGYSVSREKKESFPLTVTSAQKNPTAFYLCASSKTSGGAKTQYFGPGTRLLVL.

By its share, this clonotype is large. The chain has TRBV7-9 and TRBJ2-2; D is unclear. Deletions cut 4 bases from V and 3 bases from J, with 3 bases between. CDR3 length: 12 amino acids. Germline V gene sequence: CDR1 SEHNR, CDR2 FQNEAQ (reference sequence). The CDR3 spells CASSWYTGELFF. The CDR3 DNA reads TGTGCCAGCAGCTGGTACACCGGGGAGCTGTTTTTT.

J is TRBJ1-1 and V is TRBV11-2; TRBD1 might be the D (6 bases). The CDR3 is 13 residues long. The germline V gene has CDR1 SGHAT and CDR2 FQNNGV. The V end was cut by 5 bases, the J end by 1 base, with 8 bases between. CDR3 coding DNA: TGTGCCAGCAGCCGGACAGAGAACACTGAAGCTTTCTTT. Encoded protein: CASSRTENTEAFF.

This clonotype is categorized as large (0.1 to 1%). This chain connects TRBV30 to TRBJ2-2; D might be TRBD2 (6 bases). Per the germline V gene, CDR1 is GTSNPN and CDR2 is SVGIG (reference sequence). The CDR3 runs to 16 residues. V was trimmed by 4 bases and J by 4 bases, leaving 19 bases between them. CDR3 amino acids: CAWMRGSTYSTGELFF. In DNA, the CDR3 is TGTGCCTGGATGCGGGGTAGCACTTACTCCACCGGGGAGCTGTTTTTT.

Points on this clonotype: A read error may explain this, as a much larger clone is one base away. The chain combines TRBV28 with TRBJ2-2; TRBD2 aligns across 11 bases. CDR3 length equals 20 residues. Germline trimming cut 3 bases from V and 2 bases from J; bases unmatched to any gene: 14. In germline, CDR1 is MDHEN, CDR2 SYDVKM. The CDR3 nucleotides read TGTGCCAGCAGTTTGGGGGTGGGGACTAGCGGAACCACCAACACCGGGGAGCTGTTTTTT. It specifies CASSLGVGTSGTTNTGELFF.

This clonotype came up a few times. One junction end disagrees with the germline gene, perhaps due to a read error. This chain uses TRBV6-1 with TRBJ2-5, with D hard to call. The CDR3 is 16 residues long. From germline, CDR1 is MNHNS and CDR2 SASEGT. The CDR3 protein is CATSEPTLRAQETQYF. The CDR3 region has the DNA TGTGCCACCAGTGAACCAACCCTCCGGGCCCAAGAGACCCAGTACTTC.

This clonotype was observed a few times. The V gene is TRBV18, the J gene TRBJ2-5; 11 bases match TRBD2. The CDR3 covers 15 residues. J lost 5 bases, V lost 3 bases, and 5 bases had no gene match. CDR1 and CDR2 from the germline V gene are KGHSH and LQKENI. CDR3 loop: CASSPTSGSGETQYF. The CDR3 DNA reads as TGTGCCAGCTCACCCACTAGCGGGAGTGGGGAGACCCAGTACTTC.

V and J are TRBV6-2 or TRBV6-3 and TRBJ2-1; 10 bases fit TRBD2. The CDR3 consists of 15 residues. After removal of 6 bases from V and 5 bases from J, the junction contained 7 bases not matched to a gene. Germline lookup yields CDR1 MNHEY and CDR2 SVGEGT. The DNA of the CDR3 is TGTGCCAGCAGAGAAGCGGGAGGGCCTCACAATGAGCAGTTCTTC. This encodes CASREAGGPHNEQFF.

In this sample, this clonotype is large (0.1 to 1%). The chain couples TRBV29-1 to TRBJ2-7; TRBD1 matches at 7 bases. The germline V gene encodes CDR1 SQVTM and CDR2 ANQGSEA. This CDR3 is 14 amino acids long. Trimming at V came to 5 bases and at J to 0 bases, leaving 7 bases not matched to a gene. As DNA, the CDR3 is TGCAGCGTTTACGGGACAGCCTACTCCTACGAGCAGTACTTC. Amino acids: CSVYGTAYSYEQYF.